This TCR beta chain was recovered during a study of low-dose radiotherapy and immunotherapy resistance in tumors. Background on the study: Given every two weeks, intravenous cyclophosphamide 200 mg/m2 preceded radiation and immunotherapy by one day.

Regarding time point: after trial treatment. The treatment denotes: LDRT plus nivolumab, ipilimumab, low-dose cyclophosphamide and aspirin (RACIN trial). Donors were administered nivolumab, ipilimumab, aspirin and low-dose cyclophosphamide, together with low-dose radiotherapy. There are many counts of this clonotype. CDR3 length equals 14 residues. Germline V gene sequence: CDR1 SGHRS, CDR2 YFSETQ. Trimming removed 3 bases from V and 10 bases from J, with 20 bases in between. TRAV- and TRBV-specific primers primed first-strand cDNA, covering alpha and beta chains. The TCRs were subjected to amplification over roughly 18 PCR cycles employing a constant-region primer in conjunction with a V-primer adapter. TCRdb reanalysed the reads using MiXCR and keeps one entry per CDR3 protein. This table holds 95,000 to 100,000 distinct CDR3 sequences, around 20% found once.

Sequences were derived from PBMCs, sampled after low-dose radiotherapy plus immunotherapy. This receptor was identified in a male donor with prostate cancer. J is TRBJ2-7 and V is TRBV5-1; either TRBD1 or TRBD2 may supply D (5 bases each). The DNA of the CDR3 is TGCGCCAGCAGCTCGGACGGGACCCTACGAGACCAGTACTTC. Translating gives CASSSDGTLRDQYF.